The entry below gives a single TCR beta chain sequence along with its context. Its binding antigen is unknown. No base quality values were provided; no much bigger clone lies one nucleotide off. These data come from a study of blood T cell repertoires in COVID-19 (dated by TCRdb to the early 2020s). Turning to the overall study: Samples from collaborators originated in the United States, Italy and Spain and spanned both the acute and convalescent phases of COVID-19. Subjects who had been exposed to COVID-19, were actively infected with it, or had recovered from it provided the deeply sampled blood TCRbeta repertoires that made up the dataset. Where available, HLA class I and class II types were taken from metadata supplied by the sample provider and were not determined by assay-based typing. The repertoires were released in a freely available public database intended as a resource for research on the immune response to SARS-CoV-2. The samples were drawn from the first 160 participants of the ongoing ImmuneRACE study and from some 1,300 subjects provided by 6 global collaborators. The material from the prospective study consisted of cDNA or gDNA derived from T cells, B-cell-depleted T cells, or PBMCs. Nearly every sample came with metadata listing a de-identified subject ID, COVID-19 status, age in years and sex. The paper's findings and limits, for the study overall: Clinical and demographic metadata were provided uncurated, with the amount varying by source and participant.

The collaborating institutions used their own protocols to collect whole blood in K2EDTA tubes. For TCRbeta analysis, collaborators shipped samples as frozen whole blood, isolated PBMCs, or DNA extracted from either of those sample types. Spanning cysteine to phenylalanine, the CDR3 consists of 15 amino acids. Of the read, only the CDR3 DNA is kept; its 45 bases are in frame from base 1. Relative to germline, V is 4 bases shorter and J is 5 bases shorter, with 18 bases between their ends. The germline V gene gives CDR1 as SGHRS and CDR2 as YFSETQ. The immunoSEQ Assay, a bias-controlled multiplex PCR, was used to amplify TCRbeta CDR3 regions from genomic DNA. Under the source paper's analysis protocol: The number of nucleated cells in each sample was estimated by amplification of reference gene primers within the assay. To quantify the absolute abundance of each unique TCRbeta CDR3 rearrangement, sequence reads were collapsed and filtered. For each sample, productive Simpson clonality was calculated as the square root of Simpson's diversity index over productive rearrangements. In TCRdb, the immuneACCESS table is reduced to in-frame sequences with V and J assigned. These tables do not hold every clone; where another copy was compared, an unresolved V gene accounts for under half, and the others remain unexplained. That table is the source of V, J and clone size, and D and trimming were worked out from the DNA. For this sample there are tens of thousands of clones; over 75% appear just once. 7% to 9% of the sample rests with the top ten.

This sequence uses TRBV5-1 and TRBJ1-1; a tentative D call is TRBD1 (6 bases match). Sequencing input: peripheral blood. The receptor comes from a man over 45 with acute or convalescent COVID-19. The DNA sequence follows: TGCGCCAGCAGCCCCGGAAGGGGGATGTTTACTGAAGCTTTCTTT. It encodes CASSPGRGMFTEAFF.